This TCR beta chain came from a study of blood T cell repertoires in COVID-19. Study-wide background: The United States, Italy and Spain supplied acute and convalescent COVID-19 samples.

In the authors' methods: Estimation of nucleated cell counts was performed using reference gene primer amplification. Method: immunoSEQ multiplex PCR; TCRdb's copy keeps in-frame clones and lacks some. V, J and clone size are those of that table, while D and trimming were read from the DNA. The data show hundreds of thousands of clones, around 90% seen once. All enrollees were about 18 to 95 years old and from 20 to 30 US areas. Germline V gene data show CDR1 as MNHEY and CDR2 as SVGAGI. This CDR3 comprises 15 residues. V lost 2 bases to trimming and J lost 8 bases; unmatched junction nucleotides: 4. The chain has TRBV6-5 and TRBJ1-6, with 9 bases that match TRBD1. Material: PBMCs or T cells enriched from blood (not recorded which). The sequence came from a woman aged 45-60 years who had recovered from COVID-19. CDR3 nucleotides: TGTGCCAGCAGTTACGCTACAGGGGGCCATTCACCCCTCCACTTT. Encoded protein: CASSYATGGHSPLHF.